These 30 T cell receptor beta chains share one sample of origin, sequenced in a study of blood T cell repertoires in COVID-19. Some clones are missing from TCRdb's copy, which holds only in-frame ones; the method was immunoSEQ multiplex PCR. The profile shows some 87,000 clones, about 87% of them singletons. Specimen: peripheral blood. These receptors originate from a human donor in a cohort sampled during active COVID-19.

This clone was seen just once. The chain employs TRBV14 and TRBJ2-3, with 11 bases matching TRBD2. The CDR3 is made up of 16 amino acids. Germline values: CDR1 SGHDN, CDR2 FVKESK. The J segment lost 4 bases and the V segment lost 0 bases, leaving 3 bases of the junction unmatched. In DNA form, the CDR3 reads TGTGCCAGCAGCCAAGACAGACTAGCGGGGTCAGATACGCAGTATTTT. Protein: CASSQDRLAGSDTQYF.

The V gene is TRBV19, the J gene TRBJ1-3, with 7 bases that match TRBD1. Germline V gives CDR1 LNHDA, CDR2 SQIVND (reference sequence). The ends lost 4 bases at V and 3 bases at J; junction bases unmatched: 6. This CDR3 is 15 amino acids long. The CDR3 reads CASSTSRTGGNTIYF. CDR3 nucleotides: TGTGCCAGTAGTACCTCCCGGACAGGTGGAAACACCATATATTTT.

The chain couples TRBV3-1 (or the pseudogene TRBV3-2) to TRBJ2-7; 7 nucleotides align to TRBD1. The CDR3 runs to 13 residues. Looked up from germline, CDR1 is LGHDT and CDR2 is YNNKEL (reference sequence). Trimming at V came to 2 bases and at J to 6 bases, leaving 4 bases not matched to a gene. The CDR3 here is CASSQPQGTEQYF. The CDR3 nucleotides are TGTGCCAGCAGCCAACCACAGGGGACCGAGCAGTACTTC.

V usage is TRBV28 and J usage is TRBJ2-7, with D perhaps TRBD1 (6 bases). The ends were cut back, 10 bases at V and 2 bases at J, with 15 bases in the middle. Germline V CDR1 and CDR2: MDHEN, SYDVKM. CDR3 length: 13 residues. The CDR3 region is CATTQGTPYEQYF. CDR3 DNA sequence: TGTGCCACCACTCAGGGGACCCCCTACGAGCAGTACTTC. Together with reference TRBV28 and TRBJ2-7, the CDR3 gives the full variable domain: DVKVTQSSRYLVKRTGEKVFLECVQDMDHENMFWYRQDPGLGLRLIYFSYDVKMKEKGDIPEGYSVSREKKERFSLILESASTNQTSMYLCATTQGTPYEQYFGPGTRLTVT.

The chain combines TRBV11-2 with TRBJ1-3; D is possibly TRBD1 (6 bases). From germline, CDR1 is SGHAT and CDR2 FQNNGV. V lost 5 bases to trimming and J lost 1 base, with 12 bases between them. The CDR3 is made up of 15 amino acids. Here the CDR3 reads CASSPQGSSGNTIYF. The DNA of the CDR3 is TGTGCCAGCAGCCCACAGGGTTCGTCTGGAAACACCATATATTTT.

V and J are TRBV19 and TRBJ1-1, with a possible D match to TRBD1 (6 bases). V was pared by 10 bases and J by 4 bases, with 16 bases between. Looked up from germline, CDR1 is LNHDA and CDR2 is SQIVND (reference sequence). The CDR3 is 13 amino acids. The chain's CDR3 is CATLRGAGTEAFF. The CDR3 DNA is TGTGCCACCCTCCGGGGGGCAGGCACTGAAGCTTTCTTT.

Only one count was recorded for this clone. V is TRBV5-1 and J is TRBJ2-7, with D possibly matching TRBD1 (6 bases). Per germline, CDR1 SGHRS and CDR2 YFSETQ. The V end lost 6 bases, the J end lost 6 bases, and 13 bases lay between the germline ends. The CDR3 spans 12 residues. This CDR3 is CASKQGQGEQYF. The DNA for the CDR3 is TGCGCCAGCAAACAGGGCCAGGGCGAGCAGTACTTC.

Only a few counts were recorded for this clone. This chain joins TRBV7-2 and TRBJ2-1; the match to TRBD2 covers 10 bases. Germline V gene sequence: CDR1 SGHTA, CDR2 FQGNSA. V lost 3 bases and J lost 0; bases outside the gene matches: 5. The CDR3 loop spans 17 amino acids. The DNA of the CDR3 is TGTGCCAGCAGCTTCCGGGGACTAGCGTCCTCCTACAATGAGCAGTTCTTC. Its translation: CASSFRGLASSYNEQFF.

The V and J genes are TRBV19 and TRBJ1-5; 10 bases map to TRBD1. The CDR3 spans 16 residues. Germline V gene data show CDR1 as LNHDA and CDR2 as SQIVND (reference sequence). V dropped 3 bases and J dropped 4; count of bases not matched to a gene: 6. The CDR3 DNA sequence: TGTGCCAGTAGTATGACAGGGGGCCGAAGGAATCAGCCCCAGCATTTT. Translated: CASSMTGGRRNQPQHF.

The chain employs TRBV5-4 and TRBJ2-1; 11 bases fit TRBD2. Unmatched junction bases numbered 6, after V lost 4 bases and J lost 6 bases. Per the germline V gene, CDR1 is SGHNT and CDR2 is YYREEE (reference sequence). This CDR3 is built from 15 residues. The CDR3 reads CASSAGLAEGNEQFF. The CDR3 DNA reads TGTGCCAGCAGCGCGGGACTAGCGGAGGGCAATGAGCAGTTCTTC.

V gene TRBV5-1 combines with J gene TRBJ1-1; tentatively, D is TRBD1 (5 bases). With 4 bases removed from V and 5 bases from J, the gap between germline ends came to 15 bases. The CDR3 covers 14 residues. The germline V gene encodes CDR1 SGHRS and CDR2 YFSETQ. In DNA form, the CDR3 reads TGCGCCAGCAGCGAAGGACACCTGTTAACTGAAGCTTTCTTT. Its protein is CASSEGHLLTEAFF. Full variable domain (missing parts from reference TRBV5-1 and TRBJ1-1): KAGVTQTPRYLIKTRGQQVTLSCSPISGHRSVSWYQQTPGQGLQFLFEYFSETQRNKGNFPGRFSGRQFSNSRSEMNVSTLELGDSALYLCASSEGHLLTEAFFGQGTRLTVV.

J is TRBJ1-4 and V is TRBV15, with a weak D call TRBD1 (5 bases). Per the germline V gene, CDR1 is LNHNV and CDR2 is YYDKDF (reference sequence). Trimming shortened V by 0 bases and J by 7 bases, and 12 bases separated the two germline ends. The CDR3 has 15 residues. CDR3 in amino acids: CATSRDGGEFEKLFF. The CDR3 bases are TGTGCCACCAGCAGAGACGGGGGGGAGTTTGAAAAACTGTTTTTT.

The CDR3, as DNA: TGTGCCAGCAGCTTGGGAGAGGCAGCGGGAAGTGAAAAACTGTTTTTT. This sequence encodes CASSLGEAAGSEKLFF. J is TRBJ1-4 and V is TRBV5-5; no definite D call. V was cut by 0 bases and J by 7 bases, with 16 bases left in between. The CDR3 has 16 amino acids. Looked up from germline, CDR1 is SGHKS and CDR2 is YYEKEE (reference sequence). Supplemented by reference TRBV5-5 and TRBJ1-4, the full variable domain reads DAGVTQSPTHLIKTRGQQVTLRCSPISGHKSVSWYQQVLGQGPQFIFQYYEKEERGRGNFPDRFSARQFPNYSSELNVNALLLGDSALYLCASSLGEAAGSEKLFFGSGTQLSVL.

The chain has TRBV6-5 and TRBJ1-1; the D gene is possibly TRBD1 (6 bases). From germline, CDR1 is MNHEY and CDR2 SVGAGI. The CDR3 runs to 13 residues. The V and J ends lost 6 bases and 3 bases respectively, with 11 bases between them. The CDR3 DNA follows: TGTGCCAGCAGCCAGGGGCTCTACACTGAAGCTTTCTTT. Its translation is CASSQGLYTEAFF.

The chain joins TRBV11-2 to TRBJ2-7, with a possible D match to TRBD2 (5 bases). The CDR3 contains 15 residues. Trimming removed 2 bases from V and 3 bases from J, with 14 bases in between. Germline V lookup: CDR1 SGHAT, CDR2 FQNNGV. The CDR3 protein is CASSLSEGTSYEQYF. For the CDR3, the DNA is TGTGCCAGCAGCTTAAGCGAGGGAACTAGCTACGAGCAGTACTTC. The variable domain in full, with the rest retrieved from reference TRBV11-2 and TRBJ2-7, is EAGVAQSPRYKIIEKRQSVAFWCNPISGHATLYWYQQILGQGPKLLIQFQNNGVVDDSQLPKDRFSAERLKGVDSTLKIQPAKLEDSAVYLCASSLSEGTSYEQYFGPGTRLTVT.

This clone was seen a single time. The V gene is TRBV30, the J gene TRBJ2-7, with D tentatively TRBD2 (5 bases). V was trimmed by 0 bases and J by 5 bases, leaving 23 bases between them. The CDR3 extends over 17 amino acids. Per the germline V gene, CDR1 is GTSNPN and CDR2 is SVGIG (reference sequence). The CDR3 coding sequence is TGTGCCTGGAGTGTACCGGGGATCAGCCTACTCTTTGACGAGCAGTACTTC. Protein product: CAWSVPGISLLFDEQYF.

The chain uses TRBV7-2 and TRBJ1-1; 8 bases align to TRBD1. This CDR3 region has 12 residues. CDR1 is SGHTA, CDR2 FQGNSA, per germline. V dropped 1 base and J dropped 11; count of bases not matched to a gene: 3. The DNA for the CDR3 is TGTGCCAGCAGCTTAGAGGACAGGGTTGCTTTCTTT. Translating gives CASSLEDRVAFF.

Details on this clone: The identical CDR3 is also encoded by other nucleotide sequences in the sample. The rearrangement uses TRBV11-3 and TRBJ1-1; D gene ambiguous. Germline V gene data show CDR1 as SGHNT and CDR2 as YENEEA. V was shortened by 4 bases and J by 5 bases, with 8 bases between the two germline ends. This CDR3 is 12 amino acids long. The CDR3 DNA follows: TGTGCCAGCAGCTCCCCGGGAACTGAAGCTTTCTTT. Its translation: CASSSPGTEAFF.

The rearrangement uses TRBV25-1 and TRBJ1-4; D perhaps matches TRBD1 (5 bases). CDR3 length: 16 residues. Germline CDR1 and CDR2: MGHDK and SYGVNS. Deletions cut 0 bases from V and 8 bases from J, with 16 bases between. DNA of the CDR3: TGTGCCAGCAGTGAATACTCTCAAGGACATGGAGAAAAACTGTTTTTT. This gives the protein CASSEYSQGHGEKLFF.

V usage is TRBV2 and J usage is TRBJ1-3; 7 positions match TRBD1. Germline lookup yields CDR1 SNHLY and CDR2 FYNNEI. J was trimmed by 0 bases and V by 7 bases; bases with no gene match: 9. The CDR3 has 16 residues. CDR3 in amino acids: CASINQGVSSGNTIYF. For the CDR3, the DNA is TGTGCCAGCATAAACCAGGGGGTTAGCTCTGGAAACACCATATATTTT.

J is TRBJ1-3 and V is TRBV18; D unresolved. The CDR3 sequence is 14 residues long. V lost 3 bases and J 4 bases, leaving 10 bases between the germline ends. Germline V gives CDR1 KGHSH, CDR2 LQKENI. The CDR3 nucleotides are TGTGCCAGCTCACCTAATAGAGGGGGAAACACCATATATTTT. Encoded protein: CASSPNRGGNTIYF.

The chain combines TRBV28 with TRBJ1-1, with TRBD1 matching over 10 bases. The V and J ends lost 6 bases and 2 bases, in that order; junction bases with no gene match: 6. The germline V gene encodes CDR1 MDHEN and CDR2 SYDVKM. The CDR3 spans 15 residues. The CDR3: CASSPPTGGNTEAFF. In DNA form, the CDR3 reads TGTGCCAGCAGCCCACCGACAGGGGGCAACACTGAAGCTTTCTTT. The full variable domain, in which reference TRBV28 and TRBJ1-1 provide the parts outside the CDR3, is DVKVTQSSRYLVKRTGEKVFLECVQDMDHENMFWYRQDPGLGLRLIYFSYDVKMKEKGDIPEGYSVSREKKERFSLILESASTNQTSMYLCASSPPTGGNTEAFFGQGTRLTVV.

V gene TRBV7-2 combines with J gene TRBJ2-2; 8 nucleotides align to TRBD1. This CDR3 contains 15 residues. Losses at the gene ends were 5 bases for V and 2 bases for J; bases not matched to a gene: 4. In germline, CDR1 is SGHTA, CDR2 FQGNSA. The CDR3 reads CASSLGQGNTGELFF. The DNA of the CDR3 is TGTGCCAGCAGCCTAGGACAGGGAAACACCGGGGAGCTGTTTTTT.

CDR3 residues: CASSLAASGGSGETQYF. CDR3 nucleotides: TGTGCCAGCAGCTTGGCGGCTAGCGGGGGGTCAGGGGAGACCCAGTACTTC. This sequence joins TRBV5-4 and TRBJ2-5; 11 bases fit TRBD2. Germline V CDR1 and CDR2: SGHNT, YYREEE (reference sequence). The CDR3 has 17 residues. Germline trimming cut 0 bases from V and 5 bases from J; bases unmatched to any gene: 9.

The chain has TRBV9 and TRBJ1-1; 7 bases align to TRBD1. Germline V gene data show CDR1 as SGDLS and CDR2 as YYNGEE. V was pared by 4 bases and J by 1 base, with 7 bases of the junction left unmatched. This CDR3 has 15 amino acids. The DNA of the CDR3 is TGTGCCAGCAGCACCTTGGACAGGCGGAACACTGAAGCTTTCTTT. Encoded protein: CASSTLDRRNTEAFF.

This chain links TRBV3-1 (or the pseudogene TRBV3-2) with TRBJ2-1; D is perhaps TRBD2 (6 bases). The germline CDR1 and CDR2 sequences are LGHDT and YNNKEL (reference sequence). The CDR3 sequence is 17 residues long. Trimming removed 0 bases from V and 6 bases from J, with 18 bases in between. The CDR3 DNA reads TGTGCCAGCAGCCAAGAGTATGGGACTGCCTACTCCAATGAGCAGTTCTTC. This codes for CASSQEYGTAYSNEQFF.

CDR3 DNA: TGTGCCAGCAGATACAGGGGGCGGAACACCGGGGAGCTGTTTTTT. Translation gives CASRYRGRNTGELFF. The rearrangement joins TRBV7-2 to TRBJ2-2, with 9 bases lining up with TRBD1. Germline CDR1 reads SGHTA; CDR2 reads FQGNSA. The CDR3 totals 15 residues. V lost 6 bases, J lost 1 base, and 3 bases stayed unmatched. Drawing the rest from reference TRBV7-2 and TRBJ2-2, the complete variable domain is GAGVSQSPSNKVTEKGKDVELRCDPISGHTALYWYRQSLGQGLEFLIYFQGNSAPDKSGLPSDRFSAERTGGSVSTLTIQRTQQEDSAVYLCASRYRGRNTGELFFGEGSRLTVL.

A single count supports this clone. The chain employs TRBV29-1 and TRBJ2-5; no definite D call. The CDR3 has 14 amino acids. The germline V and J ends were trimmed by 1 base and 3 bases, with 12 bases remaining between them. The germline V gene encodes CDR1 SQVTM and CDR2 ANQGSEA. CDR3 in amino acids: CSVEGVWLEETQYF. As DNA, the CDR3 is TGCAGCGTTGAAGGGGTATGGCTAGAAGAGACCCAGTACTTC.

This clone showed up just a few times. The chain has TRBV7-6 and TRBJ1-2; a possible D gene is TRBD1 (6 bases). The CDR3 is 13 residues long. V was cut by 2 bases and J by 7 bases, with 11 bases left in between. Germline-derived CDR1 and CDR2 are SGHVS and FNYEAQ. The CDR3 sequence: CASSLNEGGGYTF. In DNA, the CDR3 is TGTGCCAGCAGCTTAAACGAAGGGGGTGGCTACACCTTC.

The CDR3 nucleotides are TGTGCCAGCAGTCCACTAAGGGCAGCGGCTAGGGGGAAAGAAGCTTTCTTT. This gives the protein CASSPLRAAARGKEAFF. The chain has TRBV6-2 or TRBV6-3 and TRBJ1-1, with a weak D call TRBD1 (6 bases). The CDR3 runs 17 residues. Germline V gene data show CDR1 as MNHEY and CDR2 as SVGEGT. The V gene lost 5 bases and the J gene lost 8 bases, with 27 bases spanning the gap.